The rows below give T cell receptor beta chains drawn from one sample of a study of blood T cell repertoires in COVID-19. Using immunoSEQ multiplex PCR, the repertoire was profiled, and TCRdb retains in-frame clones only, with some absent. Among roughly 200,000 clones listed, around four fifths were seen once. Sequencing input: peripheral blood. Receptor source: a human donor in a cohort sampled during active COVID-19. Both conserved end residues are part of each CDR3. The D gene is left open where the match is weak. Not all rows give a size; the values are once, few, many and, for expanded clones, a class.

D	size	V	J	CDR3	DNA
TRBD2	.	TRBV7-9	TRBJ2-1	CASGKGLAHNEQFF	TGTGCCAGCGGAAAAGGACTAGCGCACAATGAGCAGTTCTTC
TRBD2	.	TRBV18	TRBJ2-7	CASETSGRSYEQYF	TGTGCCAGCGAGACTAGCGGGAGATCCTACGAGCAGTACTTC
TRBD1	.	TRBV9	TRBJ2-5	CASSVGTGSKTQYF	TGTGCCAGCAGCGTGGGGACAGGGTCAAAGACCCAGTACTTC
TRBD1	few	TRBV2	TRBJ2-1	CASKDRGSYNEQFF	TGTGCCAGCAAGGACAGGGGCTCCTACAATGAGCAGTTCTTC
.	.	TRBV10-1	TRBJ2-1	CATKFRLVLNNEQFF	TGCGCCACCAAGTTCAGACTAGTTCTCAACAATGAGCAGTTCTTC
.	.	TRBV27	TRBJ1-6	CASSLRSSYNSPLHF	TGTGCCAGCAGTTTGAGGAGCTCCTATAATTCACCCCTCCACTTT
TRBD1	.	TRBV5-4	TRBJ2-7	CASSLAIGTGFEQYF	TGTGCCAGCAGCTTGGCCATCGGGACAGGGTTCGAGCAGTACTTC
.	.	TRBV14	TRBJ1-3	CASSQVLSLGNTIYF	TGTGCCAGCAGCCAAGTGTTATCTCTGGGAAACACCATATATTTT
.	.	TRBV19	TRBJ1-5	CASSKLDGDNQPQHF	TGTGCCAGTAGTAAACTCGACGGGGACAATCAGCCCCAGCATTTT
.	.	TRBV6-5	TRBJ1-5	CASTYSFDQPQHF	TGTGCCAGCACCTACAGTTTTGATCAGCCCCAGCATTTT
TRBD2	.	TRBV11-3	TRBJ2-3	CASSLGLAGRDTQYF	TGTGCCAGCAGCTTAGGGCTAGCGGGTAGGGATACGCAGTATTTT
TRBD1	.	TRBV30	TRBJ1-5	CAWSKQGYQPQHF	TGTGCCTGGAGTAAACAGGGGTATCAGCCCCAGCATTTT
.	.	TRBV10-3	TRBJ1-4	CAISQTGGEKLFF	TGTGCCATCAGCCAGACGGGAGGGGAAAAACTGTTTTTT
.	.	TRBV7-9	TRBJ1-2	CASSTEETYGYTF	TGTGCCAGCTCAACGGAGGAAACCTATGGCTACACCTTC
.	.	TRBV4-2	TRBJ2-2	CASRTRMNTGELFF	TGTGCCAGCAGAACCAGGATGAACACCGGGGAGCTGTTTTTT
.	.	TRBV5-1	TRBJ2-1	CASRNGGRDNEQFF	TGCGCCAGCAGAAATGGCGGTAGAGACAATGAGCAGTTCTTC
TRBD1	.	TRBV9	TRBJ1-1	CASSAHRGEMNTEAFF	TGTGCCAGCAGCGCCCACAGGGGAGAGATGAACACTGAAGCTTTCTTT
TRBD2	few	TRBV6-5	TRBJ2-2	CASGRLAGTGELFF	TGTGCCAGCGGGCGGCTAGCGGGCACCGGGGAGCTGTTTTTT
.	.	TRBV4-1	TRBJ1-4	CASSQGSAGDEKLFF	TGCGCCAGCAGCCAAGGGTCAGCAGGGGATGAAAAACTGTTTTTT
.	.	TRBV6-5	TRBJ2-7	CASSYGGSAYEQYF	TGTGCCAGCAGTTACGGAGGATCAGCCTACGAGCAGTACTTC
TRBD1	few	TRBV28	TRBJ1-2	CASSLTAPGQDYGYTF	TGTGCCAGCAGTTTAACCGCACCGGGACAGGACTATGGCTACACCTTC
.	.	TRBV11-3	TRBJ2-2	CASSLGLPAGGELFF	TGTGCCAGCAGCTTAGGACTGCCGGCGGGCGGGGAGCTGTTTTTT
TRBD2	.	TRBV7-2	TRBJ2-5	CASSLVLAEQETQYF	TGTGCCAGCAGCTTAGTGCTAGCGGAACAAGAGACCCAGTACTTC
.	.	TRBV4-1	TRBJ2-2	CASSRYEQATGELFF	TGCGCCAGCAGCCGATACGAACAGGCTACCGGGGAGCTGTTTTTT
.	.	TRBV6-5	TRBJ1-2	CASSYSMGGGYTF	TGTGCCAGCAGTTACTCGATGGGGGGTGGCTACACCTTC
.	.	TRBV6-5	TRBJ1-1	CASRGRYTEAFF	TGTGCCAGCAGGGGGCGATACACTGAAGCTTTCTTT
TRBD2	.	TRBV7-9	TRBJ2-3	CASSSGTSGRAQYF	TGTGCCAGCAGCTCCGGGACTAGCGGGAGAGCGCAGTATTTT
.	few	TRBV2	TRBJ1-5	CASREIRGQPQHF	TGTGCCAGCAGGGAAATAAGGGGTCAGCCCCAGCATTTT
.	.	TRBV29-1	TRBJ2-3	CSTRGFAADTQYF	TGCAGCACCCGAGGATTCGCAGCAGATACGCAGTATTTT
.	once	TRBV6-5	TRBJ2-2	CASSRRGELFF	TGTGCCAGCAGCCGGAGGGGGGAGCTGTTTTTT
.	.	TRBV28	TRBJ2-7	CASSRVTPTEQYF	TGTGCCAGCAGCCGGGTGACTCCCACCGAGCAGTACTTC
TRBD2	.	TRBV27	TRBJ2-1	CASSSVAGIPYNEQFF	TGTGCCAGCAGTTCGGTAGCGGGAATCCCCTACAATGAGCAGTTCTTC
.	.	TRBV30	TRBJ1-5	CAWQSGFNQPQHF	TGTGCCTGGCAATCGGGTTTCAATCAGCCCCAGCATTTT
TRBD1	.	TRBV2	TRBJ1-5	CASRVDRGSNQPQHF	TGTGCCAGCAGGGTCGACAGGGGAAGCAATCAGCCCCAGCATTTT
TRBD2	.	TRBV28	TRBJ2-5	CASSLGSLAEETQYF	TGTGCCAGCAGTTTAGGTTCCCTAGCGGAAGAGACCCAGTACTTC
TRBD1	.	TRBV4-2	TRBJ2-1	CASSHKGQGGETRTVVRFGEQFF	TGTGCCAGCAGCCATAAGGGACAGGGAGGCGAAACGAGAACTGTGGTTCGGTTCGGCGAGCAGTTCTTC
TRBD1	.	TRBV7-6	TRBJ1-1	CASSRGGDTEAFF	TGTGCCAGCAGCCGAGGGGGCGACACTGAAGCTTTCTTT
.	.	TRBV4-1	TRBJ1-6	CASSQGERGANSPLHF	TGCGCCAGCAGCCAAGGCGAACGTGGGGCTAATTCACCCCTCCACTTT
.	.	TRBV24-1	TRBJ2-1	CATSGGGIKQFF	TGTGCCACCAGTGGGGGCGGGATCAAGCAGTTCTTC
.	.	TRBV5-1	TRBJ1-2	CASSAGTHNGYTF	TGCGCCAGCAGCGCCGGGACACATAATGGCTACACCTTC
TRBD2	once	TRBV7-3	TRBJ2-5	CASSRSGAETQYF	TGTGCCAGCAGCAGGAGCGGGGCGGAGACCCAGTACTTC
TRBD1	.	TRBV5-4	TRBJ1-6	CATQDREKTSSPLHF	TGTGCCACCCAAGACAGGGAAAAGACAAGTTCACCCCTCCACTTT
TRBD2	many	TRBV7-8	TRBJ2-4	CASSLELWGGSSKNIQYF	TGTGCCAGCAGCTTAGAACTTTGGGGCGGGAGTTCCAAAAACATTCAGTACTTC
TRBD1	.	TRBV5-5	TRBJ1-2	CASSPLGQRLDYGYTF	TGTGCCAGCAGCCCATTGGGACAGCGCCTGGACTATGGCTACACCTTC
.	.	TRBV11-2	TRBJ1-3	CASSFPAGPSGNTIYF	TGTGCCAGCAGCTTCCCCGCGGGCCCCTCTGGAAACACCATATATTTT
TRBD2	.	TRBV7-2	TRBJ2-3	CASSSSGLAGVGDTQYF	TGTGCCAGCAGCTCCTCGGGACTAGCGGGAGTCGGAGATACGCAGTATTTT
.	.	TRBV6-5	TRBJ1-5	CASSTGTMSNQPQHF	TGTGCCAGCAGTACCGGGACAATGAGCAATCAGCCCCAGCATTTT
TRBD1	.	TRBV30	TRBJ1-5	CAWSVTGGSQHF	TGTGCCTGGAGTGTTACAGGGGGGTCCCAGCATTTT
.	.	TRBV18	TRBJ1-4	CASSPLGAGTLEKLFF	TGTGCCAGCTCCCCGCTTGGCGCGGGGACCCTTGAAAAACTGTTTTTT
TRBD1	many	TRBV7-8	TRBJ2-7	CASSVGQVNYEQYF	TGTGCCAGCAGCGTGGGACAGGTCAACTACGAGCAGTACTTC
TRBD1	.	TRBV3-1/TRBV3-2	TRBJ1-1	CASSQWDRNTEAFF	TGTGCCAGCAGCCAATGGGACAGGAACACTGAAGCTTTCTTT
.	.	TRBV28	TRBJ1-2	CASRTKEPDGYTF	TGTGCCAGCAGAACCAAGGAGCCAGATGGCTACACCTTC
.	.	TRBV19	TRBJ2-2	CAVSGNQYTGELFF	TGTGCCGTCTCCGGGAACCAGTACACCGGGGAGCTGTTTTTT